The source of this T cell receptor beta chain is a study of cytomegalovirus exposure and HLA in healthy donors listed by TCRdb under 2017. Regarding the study in general: According to an earlier analysis of 587 of the donors, about 180 million T cells yielded 117 million unique TCR beta sequences and 276 Gb of sequence data. Around 320 gigabases of sequencing data and 70 million to 100 million unique TCR sequences were included in an early release covering about 600 HLA-typed donors. Of the roughly 400 genotyped donors, roughly 80% fell in the genetic ancestry cluster associated with self-reported Caucasian donors. The aim of the study was to test whether cataloging public T cell receptors could identify signatures of past pathogen exposure. The study used immunosequencing to profile the T cell repertoires of some 600 subjects and linked those repertoires to cytomegalovirus serostatus. A separate validation cohort of some 130 different subjects was used in addition to the roughly 640-subject first cohort. High-throughput TCR immunosequencing, statistical association of individual TCRs with disease status, and machine learning were combined to predict cytomegalovirus infection status. To study patterns of TCR occurrence, a later analysis re-analyzed previously published TCR beta repertoires from 650 to 750 donors and added high-resolution HLA genotyping. In the later analysis, no new phenotypic data were used to find candidate immune exposures; instead, reliance was placed on TCR beta sequences and their occurrence across donors. To decide whether each TCR beta V gene segment behaved as functional or pseudogenic, an earlier analysis of approximately 590 of the donors relied on high-throughput TCR beta sequencing. Donor age, sex, ethnicity and CMV serostatus were collected together with the repertoire data. In a later genetic analysis, genome-wide SNP genotypes for about 55% of the roughly 700 donors were used, and that subset was treated as a discovery cohort. Every repertoire in the discovery cohort had been generated on one and the same sequencing platform. HLA typing covered class I and class II loci at four-digit resolution. Typing coverage varied by locus: about 629-630 donors for A, B, C, DRB1 and DQB1; 522 for DQA1; 600 to 610 for DPA1; around 490 for DPB1. Roughly 5 DR-DQ haplotypes were treated as single units for association and clustering because of strong linkage in the cohort. Among roughly 400 genotyped donors of the cohort, an average of about 220,000 unique TCR beta nucleotide sequences was sequenced per donor, of which about 19% were non-productive. Points the paper makes about the study in general: Because HLA typing was unavailable for some donors at each locus, only the typed subset was used in association tests. A further reported finding was that TCR beta sequences accurately predicted the HLA-A and HLA-B alleles for most subjects in the first cohort. Because counts were too low, seventeen rarely observed V segments, including chromosome 9 orphons, were excluded from the earlier analysis of 500 to 700 of the donors. In a later analysis, HLA-associated TCR beta chains were found to be more clonally expanded and to have lower generation probabilities than equally common non-associated chains. In vitro tests confirmed that three of the cytomegalovirus-associated TCR beta chains recognize cytomegalovirus antigens. A later analysis associated 15,000 to 20,000 TCR beta sequences with specific HLA alleles at a false discovery rate of 0.05. The study listed 150 to 200 TCR beta chains as associated with cytomegalovirus. A later genetic analysis associated a missense DCLRE1C variant with V-gene and J-gene trimming of TCR beta chains, and an independent cohort replicated the association. An earlier analysis of some 560 of the donors showed that most TCR beta V segments appeared in productive rearrangements either about 87% or about 30% of the time, which broadly matched IMGT annotations. Correlated functional status among segregating V segments might reflect linkage disequilibrium, but an unknown experimental factor could not be ruled out. Only TCR beta chains were sequenced in this cohort, and the absence of alpha or paired-chain data limited detectable features. Some IMGT-functional V segments, including TRBV6-2 and TRBV6-3, could not be distinguished by the 87-base-pair reads and were therefore excluded. In a later analysis, several top co-occurrence clusters were reported to appear linked to parvovirus B19, influenza, CMV and Epstein-Barr virus. When HLA alleles, especially DR and DQ, strongly co-occurred, TCR associations were difficult to assign to individual alleles. For the cohort, immune exposure information was limited to CMV serostatus. A group of highly shared sequence variants was considered likely to be a technical artifact of the sequencing pipeline. The authors suggested that the approach could potentially be extended to other disease states and immunological phenotypes. According to a later analysis, most CMV-associated TCR beta chains appeared to be HLA-restricted, and the HLA associations seemed to be driven largely by CMV exposure. A later genetic analysis reported fewer N-insertions in productive TCRs among donors in an Asian-associated ancestry cluster than the approximately 670-donor mean. In a later analysis, TCR association rates were found to vary across HLA loci, with the most associated TCRs seen for DRB1 alleles and the fewest for HLA-C alleles. Presence/absence analyses assumed roughly uniform sequencing depth across donors, an assumption that may not hold. Cytomegalovirus status was reported to be diagnosed by the classifier with high specificity and sensitivity in both the original and validation cohorts. Most TCR sequences were seen in very few donors, while some public TCRs were found in many individuals.

In this sample, this clone turned up a few times. Its target antigen remains unknown. Base qualities are missing; no much larger clone stands one base away. There are 12 amino acids in the CDR3, from cysteine to phenylalanine inclusive. Of all the DNA, just the CDR3 is kept, 36 bases in frame from base 1. The V end loses 4 bases and the J end loses 8 bases, and a stretch of 14 bases separates them. CDR1 and CDR2 (GTSNPN, SVGIG) derive from the germline V gene (reference sequence). In total, approximately 610 healthy bone marrow donors made up the cohort. At the time of sampling, every cohort member was nominally healthy, though immune exposures that went unrecorded were likely present. The donor tested CMV seronegative and was one of the 352 seronegative cohort members. A peripheral blood sample was provided by each donor, and peripheral blood mononuclear cells were used for TCR beta sequencing. Genomic DNA was extracted from the blood cell samples with the Qiagen DNeasy Blood Extraction Kit.

Library construction relied on the immunoSEQ multiplex PCR assay. For the multiplex PCR, a mixture combining 60 forward primers for TCR Vbeta segments and 13 reverse primers for TCR Jbeta segments was used. Amplification of the CDR3 region of rearranged TCR beta genes was performed with a multiplex PCR assay on genomic DNA. The Illumina HiSeq System was used to sequence the amplified TCR beta libraries as 87-base-pair reads. As for the authors' bioinformatics: A later analysis counted some 74 million unique TCR beta chains across the 640 or so repertoires, and 10 million to 11 million of these chains were shared by at least two donors. To remove PCR and sequencing errors, raw reads were error-corrected and collapsed into unique sequences using a nearest-neighbor algorithm that merged closely related sequences. CDR3 sequences were aligned to IMGT reference sequences to assign V, D and J gene segments. Each retained sequence needed at least a six-nucleotide match to both a V gene segment and a J gene segment. A rearrangement was called productive if the CDR3 had no stop codons and remained in frame with V and J, and every other rearrangement was called non-productive. CDR3 was defined according to IMGT convention as the region running from the second conserved V-encoded cysteine to the conserved J-encoded phenylalanine. Sequences without an unambiguous match to a single V gene segment were excluded from the earlier analysis of a few hundred of the donors. An earlier analysis of 587 of the donors classified V segments as functional when productive rearrangements were above 56.7% and as segregating when the standard deviation between donors was above 5%. A statistical classification framework was developed to diagnose cytomegalovirus status using the catalog of TCR beta chain sequences. A later analysis assigned V and J genes by comparing TCR nucleotide sequences with IMGT/GENE-DB human TR gene sequences. The TCRdist pipeline was used in a later analysis to assign CDR3 sequences and most-parsimonious VDJ recombination scenarios. In a later analysis, each TCR beta chain was defined by its CDR3 amino acid sequence together with its V-gene family, and reads lacking a unique V-gene family were excluded. A later analysis removed 592 highly shared, low-generation-probability nucleotide sequences to deal with suspected cross-contamination and a sequencing artifact. In a later analysis, a clonal expansion index was calculated for each public chain from normalized within-repertoire ranks of inferred template counts. A later analysis computed generation probabilities with a VDJ recombination model fitted to out-of-frame rearrangements, and checked the results against IGoR. A later analysis scored TCR-TCR, TCR-HLA and TCR-CMV co-occurrence with hypergeometric tests, applying a repertoire-size bias correction to TCR pairs. To estimate false discovery rates, a later analysis permuted the HLA or CMV assignments 20 times. In a later analysis, co-occurring TCRs were grouped using DBSCAN, with TCRdist sequence similarity added in when clustering inside HLA-allele-positive subsets. Repertoires with fewer than 30,000 or more than 120,000 public chains were left out of co-occurrence clustering, as were five repertoires with anomalous nucleotide sharing. In TCRdb, the immuneACCESS table is reduced to in-frame sequences with V and J assigned. These tables do not hold every clone; where another copy was compared, an unresolved V gene accounts for under half, and the others remain unexplained. V, J and clone size are those of that table, while D and trimming were read from the DNA. The sample includes under 150,000 clones, with around 78% observed a single time. Approximately 1.6% of the sample belongs to the ten largest clones.

The TCR originated in a woman younger than 30 in good health and CMV-seronegative. The source material was PBMCs. Recombination connected TRBV30 to TRBJ1-2; possibly the D gene is TRBD1, per 6 matching bases. The DNA sequence is given as TGTGCCTGGAAGCGGGGGGCGCCCGGCTACACCTTC. Translated, it reads CAWKRGAPGYTF.